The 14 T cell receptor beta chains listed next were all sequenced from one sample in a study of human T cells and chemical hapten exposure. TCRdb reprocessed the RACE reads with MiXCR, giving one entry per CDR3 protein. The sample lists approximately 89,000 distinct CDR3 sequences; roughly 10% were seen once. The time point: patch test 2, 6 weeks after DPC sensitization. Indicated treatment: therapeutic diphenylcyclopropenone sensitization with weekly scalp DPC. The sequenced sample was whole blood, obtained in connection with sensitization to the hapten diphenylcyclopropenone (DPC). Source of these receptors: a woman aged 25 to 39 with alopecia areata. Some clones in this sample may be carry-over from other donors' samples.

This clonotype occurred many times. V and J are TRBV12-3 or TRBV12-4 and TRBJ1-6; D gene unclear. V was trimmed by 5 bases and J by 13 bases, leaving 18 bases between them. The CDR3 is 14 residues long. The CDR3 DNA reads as TGTGCCAGCAGTCCCGACACCCCTTTTGAGCCCCTCCACTTT. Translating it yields CASSPDTPFEPLHF.

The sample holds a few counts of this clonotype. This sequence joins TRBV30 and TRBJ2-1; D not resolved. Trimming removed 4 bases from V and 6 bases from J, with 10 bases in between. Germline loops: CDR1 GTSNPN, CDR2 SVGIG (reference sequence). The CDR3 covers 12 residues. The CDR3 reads CAWTRKSNEQFF. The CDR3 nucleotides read TGTGCCTGGACGCGAAAAAGCAATGAGCAGTTCTTC. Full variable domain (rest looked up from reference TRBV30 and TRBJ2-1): SQTIHQWPATLVQPVGSPLSLECTVEGTSNPNLYWYRQAAGRGLQLLFYSVGIGQISSEVPQNLSASRPQDRQFILSSKKLLLSDSGFYLCAWTRKSNEQFFGPGTRLTVL.

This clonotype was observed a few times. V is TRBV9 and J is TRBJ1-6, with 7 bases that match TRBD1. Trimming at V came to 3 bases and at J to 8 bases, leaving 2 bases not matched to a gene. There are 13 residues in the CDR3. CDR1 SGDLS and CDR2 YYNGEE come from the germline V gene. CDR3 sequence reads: CASSATGDSPLHF. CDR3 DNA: TGTGCCAGCAGCGCCACAGGGGATTCACCCCTCCACTTT.

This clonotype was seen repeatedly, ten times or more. The CDR3 protein is CASSPRQGRSNTGELFF. In DNA form, the CDR3 reads TGTGCCAGCAGTCCCCGACAGGGCCGGTCGAACACCGGGGAGCTGTTTTTT. This chain uses TRBV6-2 or TRBV6-3 with TRBJ2-2, with 7 bases lining up with TRBD1. J gave up 0 bases and V 5 bases, and 9 bases lay outside the gene matches. This CDR3 has 17 amino acids. Germline assignment: CDR1 MNHEY and CDR2 SVGEGT.

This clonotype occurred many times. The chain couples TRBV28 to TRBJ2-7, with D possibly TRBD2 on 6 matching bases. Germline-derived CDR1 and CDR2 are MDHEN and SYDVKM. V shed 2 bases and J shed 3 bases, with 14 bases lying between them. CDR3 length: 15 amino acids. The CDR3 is CASSLGGARDYEQYF. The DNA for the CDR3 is TGTGCCAGCAGTTTAGGAGGGGCTCGGGACTACGAGCAGTACTTC.

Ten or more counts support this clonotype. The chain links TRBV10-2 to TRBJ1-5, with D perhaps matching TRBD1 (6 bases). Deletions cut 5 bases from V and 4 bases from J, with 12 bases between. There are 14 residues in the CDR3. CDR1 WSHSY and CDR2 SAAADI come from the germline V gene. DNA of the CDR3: TGCGCCAGCAGTTCGGGGGGCCTGAATCAGCCCCAGCATTTT. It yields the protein CASSSGGLNQPQHF.

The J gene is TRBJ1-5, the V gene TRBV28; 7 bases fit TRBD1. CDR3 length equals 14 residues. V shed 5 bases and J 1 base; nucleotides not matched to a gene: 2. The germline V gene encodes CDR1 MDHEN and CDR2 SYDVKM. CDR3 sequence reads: CASSTGVSNQPQHF. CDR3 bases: TGTGCCAGCAGTACAGGGGTGAGCAATCAGCCCCAGCATTTT.

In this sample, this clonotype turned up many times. The CDR3 sequence: CASSPQGAGHHQPQHF. CDR3 DNA sequence: TGTGCCAGCAGTCCCCAGGGGGCAGGGCACCATCAGCCCCAGCATTTT. The chain employs TRBV6-5 and TRBJ1-5, with 8 bases identical to TRBD1. J gave up 5 bases and V 5 bases, and 11 bases lay outside the gene matches. Looked up from germline, CDR1 is MNHEY and CDR2 is SVGAGI. The CDR3 runs to 16 residues.

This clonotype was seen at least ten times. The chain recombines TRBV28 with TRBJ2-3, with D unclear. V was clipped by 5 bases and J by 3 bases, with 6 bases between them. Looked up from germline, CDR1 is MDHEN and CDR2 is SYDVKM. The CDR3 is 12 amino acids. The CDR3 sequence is CASSPITDTQYF. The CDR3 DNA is TGTGCCAGCAGTCCAATTACAGATACGCAGTATTTT.

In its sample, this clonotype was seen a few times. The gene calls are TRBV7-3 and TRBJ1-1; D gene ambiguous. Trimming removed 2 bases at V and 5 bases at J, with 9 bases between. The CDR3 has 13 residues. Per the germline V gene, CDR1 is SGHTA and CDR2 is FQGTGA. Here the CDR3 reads CASSLGPVTEAFF. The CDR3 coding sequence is TGTGCCAGCAGCTTAGGGCCAGTTACTGAAGCTTTCTTT.

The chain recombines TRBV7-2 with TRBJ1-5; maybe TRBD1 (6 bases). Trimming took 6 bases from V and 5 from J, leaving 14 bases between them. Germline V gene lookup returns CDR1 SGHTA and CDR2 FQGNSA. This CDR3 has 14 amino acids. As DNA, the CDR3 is TGTGCCAGCAGTCAATCGGACAGCGATCAGCCCCAGCATTTT. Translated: CASSQSDSDQPQHF.

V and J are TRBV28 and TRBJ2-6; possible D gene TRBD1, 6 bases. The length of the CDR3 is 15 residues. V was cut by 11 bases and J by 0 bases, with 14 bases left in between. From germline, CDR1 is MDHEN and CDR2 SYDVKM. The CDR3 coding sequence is TGTGCCGTCAGGGGCCTTCCCTCTGGGGCCAACGTCCTGACTTTC. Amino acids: CAVRGLPSGANVLTF.

This CDR3 reads CASATGLAGGDTYNEQFF. In DNA form, the CDR3 reads TGTGCCAGCGCCACAGGACTAGCGGGAGGGGATACATACAATGAGCAGTTCTTC. This sequence joins TRBV4-2 and TRBJ2-1, with 15 nucleotides matching TRBD2. The trim removed 8 bases at V and 4 bases at J, leaving 12 bases unmatched. Germline CDR1 reads LGHNA; CDR2 reads YNFKEQ. This CDR3 spans 18 amino acids.

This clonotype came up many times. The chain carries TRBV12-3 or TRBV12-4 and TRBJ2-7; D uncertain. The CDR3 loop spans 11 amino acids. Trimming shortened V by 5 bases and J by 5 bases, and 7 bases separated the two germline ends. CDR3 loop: CASSQSHEQYF. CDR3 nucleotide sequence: TGTGCCAGCAGTCAAAGCCACGAGCAGTACTTC.